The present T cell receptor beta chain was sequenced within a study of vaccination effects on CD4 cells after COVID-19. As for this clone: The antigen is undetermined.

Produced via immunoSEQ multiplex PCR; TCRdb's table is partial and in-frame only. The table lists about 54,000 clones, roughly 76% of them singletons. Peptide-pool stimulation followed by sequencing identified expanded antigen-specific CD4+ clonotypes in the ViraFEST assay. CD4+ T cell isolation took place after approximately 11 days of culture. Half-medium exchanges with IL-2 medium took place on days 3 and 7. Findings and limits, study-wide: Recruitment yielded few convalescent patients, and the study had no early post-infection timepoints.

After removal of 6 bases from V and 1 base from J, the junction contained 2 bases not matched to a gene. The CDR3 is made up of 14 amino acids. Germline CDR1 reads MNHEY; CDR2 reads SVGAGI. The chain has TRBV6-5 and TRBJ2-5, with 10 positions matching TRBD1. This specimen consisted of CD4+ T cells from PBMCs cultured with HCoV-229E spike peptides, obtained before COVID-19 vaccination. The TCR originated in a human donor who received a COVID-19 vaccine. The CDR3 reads CASRWTGGQETQYF. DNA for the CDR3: TGTGCCAGCAGGTGGACAGGGGGCCAAGAGACCCAGTACTTC.